Given below is one T cell receptor (beta chain) in context. The data were obtained in a study of OX40 agonist ivuxolimab in advanced cancers. For the study at large: All patients had ivuxolimab intravenously every 2 weeks at 0.01 to 10 mg/kg.

Per germline, CDR1 LGHNA and CDR2 YNFKEQ. V lost 0 bases and J lost 2; bases outside the gene matches: 8. CDR3 size: 17 residues. Blood sampling took place at baseline, cycle 4 day 1, and cycle 7 day 1. Measured with immunoSEQ multiplex PCR; TCRdb has only the in-frame clones, and not every one. In the table there are some 82,000 clones, 85% to 90% of which are singletons. This TCR derives from an adult with an advanced solid tumor such as melanoma, head and neck, liver or kidney cancer. This chain joins TRBV4-2 and TRBJ2-3; TRBD1 matches 7 bases. Material: CD4+ or CD8+ T cells sorted from blood, obtained in a trial of the OX40 agonist ivuxolimab. Written as DNA, the CDR3 is TGTGCCAGCAGCCAAGACGTGGACAGGTTTTACACAGATACGCAGTATTTT. Translating gives CASSQDVDRFYTDTQYF.